The 6 T cell receptor beta chains listed next were all sequenced from one sample in a study of regulatory T cells in long-lasting Graves disease (dated by TCRdb to the early 2020s). The sample's time point label, in plain terms: newly diagnosed GD, antithyroid drugs for less than 3 months. For both TCR sequencing and RNA sequencing, RNA was extracted from PBMCs using TRIzol. The library was obtained by multiplex PCR. Instrument on record: Illumina HiSeq 4000. To build TCR beta libraries, CDR3 regions were amplified by Arm-PCR using iRepertoire HTBI primers. The raw public reads went through TCRdb reprocessing: fastp at Q25, MiXCR clone calling, in-frame beta chains kept. All rows with the same CDR3 protein become a single entry with the most common DNA and genes. The sample includes about 470,000 distinct CDR3 sequences, with roughly 15% observed a single time. The ten largest make up 10% to 15% of the sample.

The sample also formed part of further work on T cells in Graves' hyperthyroidism and ophthalmopathy.

The sample was peripheral blood mononuclear cells (PBMCs), taken at new diagnosis, from a patient treated with antithyroid drugs. These receptors were obtained from a man aged 35-49 years with Graves disease. Donor details come from another sample of the same person, matched by shared clones.

This clonotype appeared many times. In nucleotides, the CDR3 is TGCGCCAGCAGCTTGGCTAGCGGATTTTACAATGAGCAGTTCTTC. Translating gives CASSLASGFYNEQFF. The chain joins TRBV5-1 to TRBJ2-1, with 7 bases matching TRBD2. The V segment lost 0 bases and the J segment 4 bases; nucleotides outside the gene matches: 4. The CDR3 extends over 15 amino acids. CDR1 is SGHRS and CDR2 is YFSETQ in the germline V gene. The full variable domain, in which reference TRBV5-1 and TRBJ2-1 provide the parts outside the CDR3, is KAGVTQTPRYLIKTRGQQVTLSCSPISGHRSVSWYQQTPGQGLQFLFEYFSETQRNKGNFPGRFSGRQFSNSRSEMNVSTLELGDSALYLCASSLASGFYNEQFFGPGTRLTVL.

This clonotype occurred many times. The rearrangement links TRBV20-1 to TRBJ1-5; D gene unclear. Germline loops: CDR1 DFQATT, CDR2 SNEGSKA (reference sequence). Trimming stripped 3 bases from V and 2 bases from J, with 14 bases between. The CDR3 contains 15 residues. The CDR3 DNA sequence: TGCAGTGCTAGGGGCCCCGAGAGGGGCAATCAGCCCCAGCATTTT. Residues: CSARGPERGNQPQHF.

The chain couples TRBV9 to TRBJ2-2; 7 nucleotides agree with TRBD1. The CDR3 totals 17 residues. V was pared by 3 bases and J by 1 base, with 9 bases of the junction left unmatched. The germline V gene encodes CDR1 SGDLS and CDR2 YYNGEE. CDR3 bases: TGTGCCAGCAGCGCCCTTACAGGGGCCTTGAACACCGGGGAGCTGTTTTTT. It encodes CASSALTGALNTGELFF. Looking up the rest from reference TRBV9 and TRBJ2-2 gives the full variable domain: DSGVTQTPKHLITATGQRVTLRCSPRSGDLSVYWYQQSLDQGLQFLIQYYNGEERAKGNILERFSAQQFPDLHSELNLSSLELGDSALYFCASSALTGALNTGELFFGEGSRLTVL.

The sample holds many counts of this clonotype. CDR3 sequence reads: CTPIGRPNTEAFF. CDR3 DNA sequence: TGCACCCCAATTGGCCGGCCGAACACTGAAGCTTTCTTT. The chain employs TRBV20-1 and TRBJ1-1; D remains ambiguous. The CDR3 spans 13 residues. From germline, CDR1 is DFQATT and CDR2 SNEGSKA (reference sequence).

This clonotype was recorded many times. V usage is TRBV5-1 and J usage is TRBJ2-4; D is uncertain. CDR1 and CDR2 from the germline V gene are SGHRS and YFSETQ. This CDR3 contains 15 residues. Trimming took off 0 bases at V and 0 bases at J, with 7 bases between the two ends. The CDR3 DNA is TGCGCCAGCAGCTTGGGCCAACAAGCCAAAAACATTCAGTACTTC. As protein: CASSLGQQAKNIQYF.

This chain links TRBV4-2 with TRBJ2-1; 10 bases match TRBD2. This CDR3 has 22 residues. V lost 0 bases and J lost 0; bases outside the gene matches: 17. CDR1 and CDR2 (germline): LGHNA, YNFKEQ. The CDR3: CASSQDSRLAGEPASSYNEQFF. DNA of the CDR3: TGTGCCAGCAGCCAAGATTCCCGGCTAGCGGGAGAACCGGCCAGCTCCTACAATGAGCAGTTCTTC.